The 24 T cell receptor beta chains below were found in one sample sequenced in a study of response to subunit inactivated influenza vaccine. TCRdb independently ran MiXCR on the RT-PCR reads; one entry per CDR3 protein. The repertoire holds some 600,000 distinct CDR3 sequences, with approximately 14% as singletons. The sample was PBMCs from blood, taken 14 to 15 days before vaccination. All receptors come from a man aged 45 to 65 who received an inactivated influenza vaccine.

This clonotype turned up a few times. The rearrangement links TRBV6-2 or TRBV6-3 to TRBJ2-3; perhaps TRBD2 as D (5 bases). The CDR3 totals 15 residues. Trimming removed 0 bases at V and 6 bases at J, with 13 bases between. Per the germline V gene, CDR1 is MNHEY and CDR2 is SVGEGT. CDR3 in amino acids: CASSYSAGSLDTQYF. The CDR3, as DNA: TGTGCCAGCAGTTACTCCGCGGGTTCATTGGATACGCAGTATTTT.

This clonotype has at least ten counts. The chain uses TRBV28 and TRBJ2-7, with 8 positions matching TRBD1. The germline V gene encodes CDR1 MDHEN and CDR2 SYDVKM. Losses at the gene ends were 5 bases for V and 6 bases for J; bases not matched to a gene: 6. The CDR3 consists of 13 residues. CDR3 bases: TGTGCCAGCAGTCCGGCAGACAGGGGCGAGCAGTACTTC. Its translation is CASSPADRGEQYF.

V and J are TRBV4-1 and TRBJ2-7; D tentatively fits TRBD1 or TRBD2 (5 bases each). Looked up from germline, CDR1 is MGHRA and CDR2 is YSYEKL. The CDR3 has 15 residues. V lost 4 bases and J lost 2, with 15 bases in between. The CDR3 DNA is TGCGCCAGCAGCCGGGTCGACCAGGGAGCCTACGAGCAGTACTTC. It translates to CASSRVDQGAYEQYF.

In this sample, this clonotype turned up many times. CDR3 sequence: CASSRDRQGDQPQHF. The CDR3 DNA sequence: TGCGCCAGCAGCCGGGACCGGCAGGGGGATCAGCCCCAGCATTTT. V usage is TRBV4-3 and J usage is TRBJ1-5, with 7 positions matching TRBD1. The CDR3 has 15 residues. Trimming at V came to 4 bases and at J to 5 bases, leaving 8 bases not matched to a gene. CDR1 LGHNA and CDR2 YSLEER come from the germline V gene.

This chain links TRBV5-7 with TRBJ1-2, with D unresolved. TRBV5-7 is recorded as an ORF, its role being uncertain. The CDR3 length is 14 residues. Trimming took off 0 bases at V and 2 bases at J, with 8 bases between the two ends. CDR3 DNA: TGTGCCAGCAGCTTGGGGAATAACAACTATGGCTACACCTTC. Translating it yields CASSLGNNNYGYTF.

The chain employs TRBV6-5 and TRBJ2-1; TRBD1 is a possible D gene (5 bases). This CDR3 spans 15 amino acids. V lost 4 bases and J 6 bases, leaving 16 bases between the germline ends. CDR1 MNHEY and CDR2 SVGAGI come from the germline V gene. The CDR3 nucleotides are TGTGCCAGCAGTTCCTCGCTCAGGGTCTTCAATGAGCAGTTCTTC. The encoded protein is CASSSSLRVFNEQFF.

The chain is built from TRBV29-1 and TRBJ2-3; 9 bases are shared with TRBD2. After removal of 6 bases from V and 1 base from J, the junction contained 5 bases not matched to a gene. The CDR3 runs 14 residues. The V gene's germline CDR1 is SQVTM and CDR2 ANQGSEA. The CDR3 DNA sequence: TGCAGCGTCGTCCGCGGGGGGGGCACAGATACGCAGTATTTT. Amino acid sequence: CSVVRGGGTDTQYF.

The chain joins TRBV6-1 to TRBJ1-1; D remains ambiguous. The CDR3 consists of 13 residues. Trimming pared 7 bases from V and 1 base from J, leaving 10 bases between. Germline V CDR1 and CDR2: MNHNS, SASEGT. DNA for the CDR3: TGTGCCAGCACATACCGGGAGAACACTGAAGCTTTCTTT. It specifies CASTYRENTEAFF.

This clonotype showed up many times. The junction differs from germline at one of its ends, possibly a read error. The V and J genes are TRBV12-3 or TRBV12-4 and TRBJ1-5, with D maybe TRBD1 (5 bases). CDR3 length equals 14 residues. CDR3 loop: CASSLGAGNQPQHF. The CDR3 region has the DNA TGTGCCAGCAGCTTAGGCGCAGGGAATCAGCCCCAGCATTTT.

This clonotype has at least ten counts. The V gene is TRBV24-1, the J gene TRBJ2-1, with TRBD1 matching 7 bases. Per germline, CDR1 KGHDR and CDR2 SFDVKD. The CDR3 is 15 residues long. Germline trimming cut 5 bases from V and 5 bases from J; bases unmatched to any gene: 8. The CDR3 reads CATSAPGQPDNEQFF. The CDR3 nucleotides read TGTGCCACCAGTGCACCGGGACAGCCGGACAATGAGCAGTTCTTC.

This clonotype was counted only a few times. An end of the junction does not agree with germline; a read error may underlie this. The J gene is TRBJ1-1, the V gene TRBV15, with 8 bases identical to TRBD1. The CDR3 totals 13 residues. Germline V gene sequence: CDR1 LNHNV, CDR2 YYDKDF (reference sequence). The CDR3 reads CATSGDRGTEAFF. Here the CDR3 DNA reads TGTGCCACCAGCGGAGACAGGGGCACTGAAGCTTTCTTT.

This clonotype was seen ten or more times. The chain employs TRBV5-1 and TRBJ1-1, with D possibly TRBD1 on 5 matching bases. Germline-derived CDR1 and CDR2 are SGHRS and YFSETQ. Trimming pared 1 base from V and 5 bases from J, leaving 9 bases between. The length of the CDR3 is 13 residues. This CDR3 is CASSLSGGTEAFF. Written as DNA, the CDR3 is TGCGCCAGCAGCTTGTCGGGGGGAACTGAAGCTTTCTTT.

In its sample, this clonotype was seen a few times. The chain combines TRBV20-1 with TRBJ1-4; D unclear. Germline V gene lookup returns CDR1 DFQATT and CDR2 SNEGSKA (reference sequence). This CDR3 spans 13 amino acids. Trimming removed 2 bases from V and 5 bases from J, with 9 bases in between. CDR3 in DNA: TGCAGTGCTAGACCACCGCCAAATGAAAAACTGTTTTTT. It codes for CSARPPPNEKLFF.

The chain combines TRBV15 with TRBJ1-4; 8 bases align to TRBD1. The CDR3 is 16 amino acids. Germline assignment: CDR1 LNHNV and CDR2 YYDKDF (reference sequence). Losses at the gene ends were 0 bases for V and 6 bases for J; bases not matched to a gene: 6. This CDR3 is CATSRDPTGADEKLFF. The CDR3 DNA reads as TGTGCCACCAGCAGAGATCCGACAGGGGCAGATGAAAAACTGTTTTTT.

The sample holds a few counts of this clonotype. The rearrangement uses TRBV28 and TRBJ1-1, with D tentatively TRBD1 (5 bases). The CDR3 contains 15 residues. V was trimmed by 4 bases and J by 3 bases, leaving 15 bases between them. CDR1 is MDHEN, CDR2 SYDVKM, per germline. The CDR3 loop reads CASSSSVGAYTEAFF. The DNA of the CDR3 is TGTGCCAGCAGTTCATCTGTAGGGGCTTACACTGAAGCTTTCTTT.

The chain is built from TRBV5-1 and TRBJ2-1; a weak D match, TRBD2 (5 bases). The CDR3 is 14 amino acids. V lost 1 base and J 4 bases, leaving 9 bases between the germline ends. The germline gives CDR1 SGHRS, CDR2 YFSETQ. CDR3 coding DNA: TGCGCCAGCAGCTTGTCGGGAAGATACAATGAGCAGTTCTTC. It yields the protein CASSLSGRYNEQFF.

The J gene is TRBJ2-2, the V gene TRBV7-9; no clear D. The germline V gene encodes CDR1 SEHNR and CDR2 FQNEAQ (reference sequence). With 3 bases removed from V and 0 bases from J, the gap between germline ends came to 8 bases. This CDR3 comprises 15 residues. For the CDR3, the DNA is TGTGCCAGCAGCTTCCGCAGGACGAACACCGGGGAGCTGTTTTTT. This translates into CASSFRRTNTGELFF.

Only a few counts were recorded for this clonotype. The V gene is TRBV20-1, the J gene TRBJ1-1; 7 bases map to TRBD1. This CDR3 is 12 amino acids long. Trimming took 4 bases from V and 7 from J; bases not matched to a gene: 6. Germline V gene sequence: CDR1 DFQATT, CDR2 SNEGSKA (reference sequence). The CDR3 DNA follows: TGCAGTGCTAAGACAGGGAGGGATGAAGCTTTCTTT. Translation: CSAKTGRDEAFF.

V gene TRBV11-1 combines with J gene TRBJ2-1; 9 bases align to TRBD2. Germline V gene data show CDR1 as SGHAT and CDR2 as FQDESV (reference sequence). The CDR3 is made up of 18 amino acids. Unmatched junction bases numbered 16, after V lost 7 bases and J lost 3 bases. The DNA of the CDR3 is TGTGCCAGCACCTCTTACCCAATGGCGGGAGGGAGCTACAATGAGCAGTTCTTC. Residues: CASTSYPMAGGSYNEQFF.

There are a few counts of this clonotype. The J gene is TRBJ2-7, the V gene TRBV7-9; no reliable D call. Germline loops: CDR1 SEHNR, CDR2 FQNEAQ (reference sequence). The germline V and J ends were trimmed by 11 bases and 0 bases, with 14 bases remaining between them. The length of the CDR3 is 13 residues. This CDR3 reads CAGVGFSSYEQYF. CDR3 coding DNA: TGTGCCGGCGTAGGTTTTAGCTCCTACGAGCAGTACTTC.

The chain is built from TRBV6-2 or TRBV6-3 and TRBJ2-3, with TRBD2 as a possible D gene (5 bases). The CDR3 runs to 15 residues. Trimming took 7 bases from V and 4 from J, leaving 18 bases between them. The germline V gene encodes CDR1 MNHEY and CDR2 SVGEGT. CDR3 region: CASTNAGIRPDTQYF. The CDR3 DNA follows: TGTGCCAGCACCAACGCCGGGATCCGACCAGATACGCAGTATTTT.

Only a few counts were recorded for this clonotype. This rearrangement joins TRBV25-1 to TRBJ2-3, with no clear D. Deletions cut 8 bases from V and 0 bases from J, with 6 bases between. The germline V gene encodes CDR1 MGHDK and CDR2 SYGVNS. The CDR3 totals 12 residues. DNA of the CDR3: TGTGCCAGCGCCAGGAGCACAGATACGCAGTATTTT. Encoded protein: CASARSTDTQYF.

The table lists this clonotype with a few counts. This sequence joins TRBV5-5 and TRBJ2-1; 8 bases align to TRBD2. Per the germline V gene, CDR1 is SGHKS and CDR2 is YYEKEE (reference sequence). With 4 bases clipped from V and 0 bases from J, the junction kept 0 bases outside the gene matches. The CDR3 contains 14 residues. CDR3 region: CASSGTSSYNEQFF. The DNA of the CDR3 is TGTGCCAGCAGCGGGACTAGCTCCTACAATGAGCAGTTCTTC.

V usage is TRBV12-3 or TRBV12-4 and J usage is TRBJ2-7; no definite D call. The CDR3 totals 14 residues. V was trimmed by 2 bases and J by 3 bases, leaving 11 bases between them. The CDR3 loop is CASSLTVKNYEQYF. The CDR3 region has the DNA TGTGCCAGCAGTTTAACAGTGAAGAACTACGAGCAGTACTTC.